Shown below are 30 T cell receptor beta chains from a single sample sequenced in a study of cytomegalovirus exposure and HLA in healthy donors. Sequenced by immunoSEQ multiplex PCR; TCRdb stores in-frame clones only, minus some. The data show over 250,000 clones, with 80% to 90% seen just once and about 1% held by the top ten. The sequenced sample consisted of PBMCs. The receptors stem from a woman between 18 and 29 years old in good health and CMV-seronegative.

The chain recombines TRBV6-6 with TRBJ2-7; weak D call: TRBD1 (6 bases). V dropped 6 bases and J dropped 2 bases, with 14 bases sitting between them. The CDR3 has 14 residues. Germline assignment: CDR1 MNHNY and CDR2 SVGAGI (reference sequence). The CDR3: CASSDRRATYEQYF. The CDR3 nucleotides read TGTGCCAGCAGCGACAGGCGGGCCACCTACGAGCAGTACTTC.

This clone appeared a single time. The chain's CDR3 is CASSPPGVDGNQPQHF. The CDR3 DNA reads TGTGCCAGCAGTCCTCCGGGGGTGGATGGCAATCAGCCCCAGCATTTT. The chain is built from TRBV27 and TRBJ1-5, with D perhaps TRBD1 (5 bases). CDR3 length: 16 residues. CDR1 is MNHEY, CDR2 SMNVEV, per germline (reference sequence). V gave up 5 bases and J gave up 2 bases, with 16 bases separating them.

The chain's CDR3 is CASRNTGTGEQFF. As DNA, the CDR3 is TGTGCCAGCAGAAACACCGGGACAGGAGAGCAGTTCTTC. The chain combines TRBV6-6 with TRBJ2-1; 8 positions match TRBD1. From germline, CDR1 is MNHNY and CDR2 SVGAGI (reference sequence). Trimming removed 6 bases from V and 10 bases from J; junction bases left unmatched: 8. The CDR3 spans 13 residues.

J is TRBJ1-1 and V is TRBV14, with a possible D match to TRBD1 (5 bases). The length of the CDR3 is 14 residues. Germline loops: CDR1 SGHDN, CDR2 FVKESK. V was clipped by 3 bases and J by 7 bases, with 15 bases between them. The CDR3 protein is CASSQRKGIGEAFF. The DNA for the CDR3 is TGTGCCAGCAGCCAGCGGAAGGGGATAGGTGAAGCTTTCTTT.

This sequence joins TRBV5-5 and TRBJ1-2, with TRBD1 as a possible D gene (6 bases). Germline CDR1 reads SGHKS; CDR2 reads YYEKEE (reference sequence). V lost 3 bases, J lost 8 bases, and 11 bases lay in between. The CDR3 length is 12 residues. CDR3 sequence: CASSSQGIGYTF. CDR3 bases: TGTGCCAGCAGCTCCCAGGGGATAGGCTACACCTTC.

The chain employs TRBV5-1 and TRBJ2-1; TRBD2 matches 8 bases. Germline-derived CDR1 and CDR2 are SGHRS and YFSETQ. This CDR3 has 14 residues. J lost 5 bases, V lost 2 bases, and 3 bases had no gene match. Written as DNA, the CDR3 is TGCGCCAGCAGCTTTAGCGGGAAGCACAATGAGCAGTTCTTC. Amino acids: CASSFSGKHNEQFF.

The chain uses TRBV11-3 and TRBJ1-1; D is perhaps TRBD1 (5 bases). With 0 bases removed from V and 5 bases from J, the gap between germline ends came to 10 bases. Germline assignment: CDR1 SGHNT and CDR2 YENEEA. The CDR3 has 14 amino acids. The CDR3 DNA is TGTGCCAGCAGCTTAGAAAGAAGGGGAACTGAAGCTTTCTTT. As protein: CASSLERRGTEAFF.

The chain carries TRBV6-5 and TRBJ2-3; 7 bases are a match to TRBD1. Germline V lookup: CDR1 MNHEY, CDR2 SVGAGI. CDR3 size: 14 residues. Trimming cost V 6 bases and J 1 base; bases outside gene matches: 4. This CDR3 reads CASSSDRGTDTQYF. The CDR3 nucleotides read TGTGCCAGCAGCTCAGACAGGGGCACAGATACGCAGTATTTT.

Written as DNA, the CDR3 is TGTGCCTGGAGTGTCGAGGGAGCGTGGCATACGCAGTATTTT. Amino acids: CAWSVEGAWHTQYF. The chain employs TRBV30 and TRBJ2-3, with D tentatively TRBD2 (5 bases). CDR3 size: 14 residues. The germline V gene encodes CDR1 GTSNPN and CDR2 SVGIG (reference sequence). V was pared by 0 bases and J by 7 bases, with 14 bases between. Full variable domain (missing parts from reference TRBV30 and TRBJ2-3): SQTIHQWPATLVQPVGSPLSLECTVEGTSNPNLYWYRQAAGRGLQLLFYSVGIGQISSEVPQNLSASRPQDRQFILSSKKLLLSDSGFYLCAWSVEGAWHTQYFGPGTRLTVL.

The V call is TRBV30, the J call TRBJ1-6; TRBD1 matches 10 bases. Germline CDR1 reads GTSNPN; CDR2 reads SVGIG (reference sequence). The ends lost 8 bases at V and 7 bases at J; junction bases unmatched: 5. The CDR3 runs 13 residues. The CDR3 loop reads CAGRGQGNSPLHF. In nucleotides, the CDR3 is TGTGCCGGCCGGGGACAGGGGAATTCACCCCTCCACTTT.

The genes are TRBV2 and TRBJ1-2; 7 nucleotides agree with TRBD1. V trimming: 7 bases; J trimming: 8 bases; junction bases outside the gene matches: 7. The CDR3 has 12 residues. Germline V lookup: CDR1 SNHLY, CDR2 FYNNEI. CDR3 region: CASTTGAIGYTF. DNA of the CDR3: TGTGCCAGCACTACAGGGGCGATCGGCTACACCTTC. Full variable domain (rest looked up from reference TRBV2 and TRBJ1-2): EPEVTQTPSHQVTQMGQEVILRCVPISNHLYFYWYRQILGQKVEFLVSFYNNEISEKSEIFDDQFSVERPDGSNFTLKIRSTKLEDSAMYFCASTTGAIGYTFGSGTRLTVV.

V is TRBV10-3 and J is TRBJ1-6, with 12 bases fitting TRBD1. CDR3 length: 16 amino acids. The germline V gene encodes CDR1 ENHRY and CDR2 SYGVKD. V was pared by 2 bases and J by 9 bases, with 5 bases of the junction left unmatched. CDR3 in amino acids: CAISERDRGLGSPLHF. CDR3 nucleotides: TGTGCCATCAGTGAGAGGGACAGGGGGCTTGGTTCACCCCTCCACTTT.

The rearrangement joins TRBV21-1 to TRBJ2-7; whether TRBD1, the table's D call, matches the DNA was not checked. TRBV21-1 is described as a pseudogene. This CDR3 has 16 amino acids. The CDR3 is CASSTKPGQGTYEQYF. In DNA form, the CDR3 reads TGTGCCAGCAGCACTAAGCCGGGACAGGGGACCTACGAGCAGTACTTC.

The chain combines TRBV11-3 with TRBJ1-2; 8 bases line up with TRBD1. V shed 3 bases and J 8 bases; nucleotides not matched to a gene: 8. The CDR3 covers 14 residues. Germline values: CDR1 SGHNT, CDR2 YENEEA. The CDR3 nucleotides read TGTGCCAGCAGCTTGGGACAGGCCCAGGGAGGCTACACCTTC. Encoded protein: CASSLGQAQGGYTF.

This clone was found once. The chain links TRBV6-5 to TRBJ2-3, with 7 bases identical to TRBD1. CDR3 length equals 15 residues. The germline gives CDR1 MNHEY, CDR2 SVGAGI. After removal of 5 bases from V and 0 bases from J, the junction contained 5 bases not matched to a gene. CDR3 DNA: TGTGCCAGCAGTCGGACAGGACTTAGCACAGATACGCAGTATTTT. Translating it yields CASSRTGLSTDTQYF.

This clone has just one count. The rearrangement joins TRBV6-1 to TRBJ1-1; TRBD1 matches 9 bases. V shed 4 bases, J shed 1 base, and the junction held 1 base outside the gene matches. CDR1 and CDR2 from the germline V gene are MNHNS and SASEGT. The CDR3 is 14 amino acids. The CDR3 DNA sequence: TGTGCCAGCAGTGGGGGACAGGGGAACACTGAAGCTTTCTTT. Translated: CASSGGQGNTEAFF.

At least ten counts were recorded for this clone. The gene calls are TRBV5-4 and TRBJ1-2; D not certain. V was clipped by 0 bases and J by 3 bases, with 6 bases between them. Germline assignment: CDR1 SGHNT and CDR2 YYREEE (reference sequence). This CDR3 spans 13 amino acids. The CDR3 region has the DNA TGTGCCAGCAGCTTGGAAACAGACTATGGCTACACCTTC. It translates to CASSLETDYGYTF.

The chain couples TRBV27 to TRBJ2-2, with 11 positions matching TRBD1. Germline CDR1 is MNHEY and CDR2 is SMNVEV (reference sequence). J lost 6 bases, V lost 7 bases, and 7 bases had no gene match. The CDR3 is 15 residues long. CDR3 protein: CASTWGTGGSGELFF. As DNA, the CDR3 is TGTGCCAGCACCTGGGGGACAGGGGGGTCCGGGGAGCTGTTTTTT.

This CDR3 is CASSYSPGRGYTF. CDR3 in DNA: TGTGCCAGCAGTTACTCTCCAGGCAGGGGCTACACCTTC. The chain uses TRBV6-5 and TRBJ1-2; D gene unclear. Germline V gene lookup returns CDR1 MNHEY and CDR2 SVGAGI. The CDR3 runs 13 residues. Trimming stripped 0 bases from V and 8 bases from J, with 10 bases between.

CDR3: CASSLGGDSTYEQYF. CDR3 bases: TGTGCCAGCAGCTTAGGTGGGGACAGTACCTACGAGCAGTACTTC. The gene calls are TRBV11-2 and TRBJ2-7, with 7 bases aligning to TRBD1. V dropped 1 base and J dropped 2; count of bases not matched to a gene: 5. There are 15 residues in the CDR3. CDR1 is SGHAT, CDR2 FQNNGV, per germline.

The J gene is TRBJ1-1, the V gene TRBV25-1; 9 bases fit TRBD1. J gave up 6 bases and V 5 bases, and 10 bases lay outside the gene matches. The CDR3 consists of 15 residues. Germline assignment: CDR1 MGHDK and CDR2 SYGVNS. CDR3 DNA sequence: TGTGCCAGCAGTCCGGCCAAGACAGGGGGATCTGAAGCTTTCTTT. As protein: CASSPAKTGGSEAFF.

The rearrangement joins TRBV9 to TRBJ2-1, with D hard to call. Between the trimmed V and J ends, which lost 0 bases and 9 bases, there was a span of 16 bases. The CDR3 loop spans 15 amino acids. Germline CDR1 and CDR2: SGDLS and YYNGEE. CDR3 bases: TGTGCCAGCAGCGTAGCTCGACGGTCGTCAGGTGAGCAGTTCTTC. As protein: CASSVARRSSGEQFF.

This chain uses TRBV5-6 with TRBJ1-2; D unclear. The CDR3 contains 12 residues. Trimming stripped 0 bases from V and 6 bases from J, with 6 bases between. From germline, CDR1 is SGHDT and CDR2 YYEEEE. The CDR3 DNA sequence: TGTGCCAGCAGCTTGGGAGAGAATGGCTACACCTTC. The encoded protein is CASSLGENGYTF.

This chain joins TRBV7-8 and TRBJ2-1; 7 bases are shared with TRBD2. This CDR3 contains 14 residues. Trimming at V came to 4 bases and at J to 10 bases, leaving 10 bases not matched to a gene. Germline-derived CDR1 and CDR2 are SGHVS and FQNEAQ. The CDR3 region is CASSSGLGDGEQFF. CDR3 coding DNA: TGTGCCAGCAGCTCCGGACTAGGTGACGGGGAGCAGTTCTTC.

The chain combines TRBV7-2 with TRBJ1-2, with D possibly being TRBD1 (6 bases). V gave up 4 bases and J gave up 7 bases, with 13 bases separating them. The CDR3 covers 13 residues. The germline CDR1 and CDR2 sequences are SGHTA and FQGNSA. The DNA of the CDR3 is TGTGCCAGCAGCTCACGGGACAAACGTGGCTACACCTTC. This sequence encodes CASSSRDKRGYTF. Together with reference TRBV7-2 and TRBJ1-2, the CDR3 gives the full variable domain: GAGVSQSPSNKVTEKGKDVELRCDPISGHTALYWYRQSLGQGLEFLIYFQGNSAPDKSGLPSDRFSAERTGGSVSTLTIQRTQQEDSAVYLCASSSRDKRGYTFGSGTRLTVV.

The CDR3 loop reads CASSYDDRGWNTEAFF. The CDR3 coding sequence is TGTGCCAGCAGTTACGACGACAGGGGCTGGAACACTGAAGCTTTCTTT. The chain recombines TRBV6-5 with TRBJ1-1, with 8 bases lining up with TRBD1. This CDR3 contains 16 residues. V was pared by 2 bases and J by 1 base, with 6 bases of the junction left unmatched. The germline V gene encodes CDR1 MNHEY and CDR2 SVGAGI.

The rearrangement uses TRBV7-3 and TRBJ1-6; D is ambiguous. The V end lost 2 bases, the J end lost 0 bases, and 11 bases lay between the germline ends. CDR3 length: 17 amino acids. Germline-derived CDR1 and CDR2 are SGHTA and FQGTGA. The CDR3 is CASSLYPGSSYNSPLHF. The DNA for the CDR3 is TGTGCCAGCAGCTTATATCCGGGAAGCTCCTATAATTCACCCCTCCACTTT.

The V call is TRBV5-6, the J call TRBJ1-2; 7 bases are shared with TRBD1. Trimming cost V 2 bases and J 4 bases; bases outside gene matches: 5. Per germline, CDR1 SGHDT and CDR2 YYEEEE. This CDR3 contains 14 residues. The CDR3 DNA sequence: TGTGCCAGCAGCTTAACAGGGGTAGGCTATGGCTACACCTTC. This gives the protein CASSLTGVGYGYTF. The variable domain in full, completed from reference TRBV5-6 and TRBJ1-2, reads DAGVTQSPTHLIKTRGQQVTLRCSPKSGHDTVSWYQQALGQGPQFIFQYYEEEERQRGNFPDRFSGHQFPNYSSELNVNALLLGDSALYLCASSLTGVGYGYTFGSGTRLTVV.

The V call is TRBV5-1, the J call TRBJ2-2; the match to TRBD1 covers 7 bases. Trimming at V came to 4 bases and at J to 6 bases, leaving 12 bases not matched to a gene. Germline V CDR1 and CDR2: SGHRS, YFSETQ. The CDR3 is made up of 16 amino acids. DNA for the CDR3: TGCGCCAGCAGCGGGACAGTTGACTTCACGTCCGGGGAGCTGTTTTTT. Its translation: CASSGTVDFTSGELFF.

The chain employs TRBV18 and TRBJ1-6, with D maybe TRBD1 (5 bases). V dropped 9 bases and J dropped 0 bases, with 12 bases sitting between them. From germline, CDR1 is KGHSH and CDR2 LQKENI. The CDR3 is 15 amino acids. Here the CDR3 reads CASRADSSYNSPLHF. The CDR3 DNA sequence: TGTGCCAGTCGGGCAGACAGCTCCTATAATTCACCCCTCCACTTT.